The 30 T cell receptor beta chains below come from one sample, sequenced in a study of CD8 T cells in Susac syndrome. When the RNA was reverse transcribed, random hexamers were used with an input of roughly 0.5 to 1 ug. A single record per CDR3 protein comes from TCRdb applying MiXCR to the immunoSEQ multiplex PCR reads. The sample records some 150,000 distinct CDR3 sequences, 95% being singletons. Sequenced input: CD4+ T cells from PBMCs. The receptors derive from a human donor with Susac syndrome.

The chain uses TRBV3-1 and TRBJ1-6; a weak D match, TRBD1 (5 bases). Germline assignment: CDR1 LGHDT and CDR2 YNNKEL (reference sequence). Trimming pared 6 bases from V and 9 bases from J, leaving 15 bases between. The CDR3 runs to 14 residues. CDR3 region: CASRPQGERSPLHF. In nucleotides, the CDR3 is TGTGCCAGCAGACCTCAGGGAGAGCGTTCACCCCTCCACTTT. The variable domain in full, with the rest retrieved from reference TRBV3-1 and TRBJ1-6, is DTAVSQTPKYLVTQMGNDKSIKCEQNLGHDTMYWYKQDSKKFLKIMFSYNNKELIINETVPNRFSPKSPDKAHLNLHINSLELGDSAVYFCASRPQGERSPLHFGNGTRLTVT.

This chain joins TRBV7-9 and TRBJ1-2; D is unclear. V was clipped by 2 bases and J by 0 bases, with 10 bases between them. The CDR3 runs to 15 residues. Germline V lookup: CDR1 SEHNR, CDR2 FQNEAQ (reference sequence). CDR3 loop: CASSLLGLANYGYTF. CDR3 in DNA: TGTGCCAGCAGCTTACTGGGTTTAGCTAACTATGGCTACACCTTC.

The J gene is TRBJ1-4, the V gene TRBV7-9, with TRBD1 matching over 9 bases. With 5 bases clipped from V and 5 bases from J, the junction kept 9 bases outside the gene matches. The CDR3 has 16 residues. The V gene's germline CDR1 is SEHNR and CDR2 FQNEAQ (reference sequence). The CDR3 protein is CASSRRLGQGNEKLFF. The CDR3 bases are TGTGCCAGCAGCCGACGTCTGGGACAGGGCAATGAAAAACTGTTTTTT.

This chain uses TRBV12-5 with TRBJ2-5; 9 nucleotides agree with TRBD1. Germline CDR1 reads LGHNT; CDR2 reads FRNRAP. The CDR3 is made up of 13 amino acids. V lost 5 bases and J lost 5; bases outside the gene matches: 3. This CDR3 is CASGPGTGETQYF. As DNA, the CDR3 is TGTGCTAGTGGTCCCGGGACAGGGGAGACCCAGTACTTC.

The rearrangement links TRBV15 to TRBJ2-6, with D perhaps matching TRBD2 (5 bases). The V end lost 0 bases, the J end lost 0 bases, and 6 bases lay between the germline ends. Germline V CDR1 and CDR2: LNHNV, YYDKDF (reference sequence). The CDR3 loop spans 16 amino acids. The DNA for the CDR3 is TGTGCCACCAGCAGAGATGAGGGCTCTGGGGCCAACGTCCTGACTTTC. Its protein is CATSRDEGSGANVLTF.

The V gene is TRBV23-1, the J gene TRBJ1-2, with TRBD1 as a possible D gene (6 bases). TRBV23-1 counts as an open reading frame of uncertain function. V gave up 2 bases and J gave up 4 bases, with 32 bases separating them. The CDR3 is 21 amino acids. The CDR3 DNA sequence: TGCGCCAGCAGTCAAGCGTTGACAGGCCCGACCCCCCTCTCCCTCCTCTATGGCTACACCTTC. This codes for CASSQALTGPTPLSLLYGYTF.

The rearrangement uses TRBV29-1 and TRBJ2-3; possible D gene TRBD2, 6 bases. Germline lookup yields CDR1 SQVTM and CDR2 ANQGSEA. CDR3 length equals 13 residues. The germline V and J ends were trimmed by 4 bases and 0 bases, with 8 bases remaining between them. The CDR3 protein is CSVVSGSTDTQYF. CDR3 coding DNA: TGCAGCGTTGTTAGCGGTAGCACAGATACGCAGTATTTT.

This chain joins TRBV20-1 and TRBJ2-7; D perhaps matches TRBD1 (6 bases). CDR1 is DFQATT, CDR2 SNEGSKA, per germline (reference sequence). The CDR3 length is 14 residues. Trimming removed 5 bases at V and 3 bases at J, with 17 bases between. CDR3 sequence reads: CSALGSGQGYEQYF. CDR3 DNA sequence: TGCAGTGCTTTGGGGTCGGGACAAGGCTACGAGCAGTACTTC.

The rearrangement joins TRBV30 to TRBJ2-7; TRBD2 aligns across 7 bases. Trimming at V came to 7 bases and at J to 3 bases, leaving 12 bases not matched to a gene. This CDR3 spans 14 amino acids. The germline V gene has CDR1 GTSNPN and CDR2 SVGIG (reference sequence). The CDR3 DNA reads TGTGCCTCCATGAGGGAGGGGATGAGCTACGAGCAGTACTTC. Translating it yields CASMREGMSYEQYF.

The V and J genes are TRBV20-1 and TRBJ2-5; a possible D gene is TRBD2 (5 bases). Germline-derived CDR1 and CDR2 are DFQATT and SNEGSKA (reference sequence). This CDR3 region has 13 residues. Trimming removed 3 bases at V and 4 bases at J, with 12 bases between. The CDR3 loop is CSASGGGRETQYF. CDR3 in DNA: TGCAGTGCTAGCGGAGGTGGAAGAGAGACCCAGTACTTC.

V gene TRBV12-3 or TRBV12-4 combines with J gene TRBJ2-3; either TRBD1 or TRBD2 may supply D (5 bases each). V was trimmed by 2 bases and J by 2 bases, leaving 8 bases between them. The CDR3 totals 14 residues. The CDR3 spells CASSLRGDTDTQYF. CDR3 nucleotides: TGTGCCAGCAGTTTAAGGGGAGACACAGATACGCAGTATTTT.

Only one count was recorded for this clonotype. The chain couples TRBV18 to TRBJ2-1, with 9 bases matching TRBD2. CDR3 length equals 15 residues. The trim removed 3 bases at V and 10 bases at J, leaving 10 bases unmatched. Germline-derived CDR1 and CDR2 are KGHSH and LQKENI. CDR3 sequence reads: CASSPQRGAPGEQFF. CDR3 nucleotides: TGTGCCAGCTCACCCCAGCGGGGGGCCCCAGGAGAGCAGTTCTTC.

V gene TRBV15 combines with J gene TRBJ1-3; TRBD1 matches 7 bases. This CDR3 region has 13 residues. The junction had 3 bases not matched to a gene; V was cut back by 8 bases and J by 2 bases. CDR1 and CDR2 from the germline V gene are LNHNV and YYDKDF (reference sequence). The CDR3 reads CATRTGAGNTIYF. In nucleotides, the CDR3 is TGTGCCACCCGAACAGGGGCTGGAAACACCATATATTTT.

The V and J genes are TRBV12-3 or TRBV12-4 and TRBJ2-1; 12 nucleotides agree with TRBD2. This CDR3 spans 13 amino acids. V was pared by 3 bases and J by 16 bases, with 7 bases of the junction left unmatched. This CDR3 reads CASSFNLAGGPFF. In DNA form, the CDR3 reads TGTGCCAGCAGTTTTAATCTAGCGGGAGGGCCTTTCTTC.

This chain connects TRBV4-3 to TRBJ2-2; D perhaps matches TRBD1 (6 bases). V gave up 4 bases and J gave up 8 bases, with 20 bases separating them. The CDR3 has 16 amino acids. CDR1 is LGHNA and CDR2 is YSLEER in the germline V gene. The CDR3 spells CASSPRVQGTPGELFF. The CDR3, as DNA: TGCGCCAGCAGCCCTAGGGTACAGGGAACCCCGGGGGAGCTGTTTTTT.

The rearrangement joins TRBV6-5 to TRBJ2-7, with 12 bases identical to TRBD2. Trimming at V came to 10 bases and at J to 4 bases, leaving 2 bases not matched to a gene. Germline lookup yields CDR1 MNHEY and CDR2 SVGAGI. The CDR3 is made up of 12 amino acids. CDR3 DNA sequence: TGTGCCACCGGGACTAGCGGGTACGAGCAGTACTTC. Its protein is CATGTSGYEQYF.

The rearrangement joins TRBV20-1 to TRBJ1-1, with a weak D call TRBD1 (5 bases). This CDR3 comprises 15 residues. Germline CDR1 reads DFQATT; CDR2 reads SNEGSKA (reference sequence). V shed 1 base and J shed 4 bases, with 16 bases lying between them. The CDR3 loop is CSARGQGNFITEAFF. CDR3 in DNA: TGCAGTGCTAGAGGCCAGGGCAATTTTATCACTGAAGCTTTCTTT.

The CDR3 region has the DNA TGTGCCTGGAGTGTTGTCCATGAGCAGTTCTTC. Protein product: CAWSVVHEQFF. The chain combines TRBV30 with TRBJ2-1, with D uncertain. From germline, CDR1 is GTSNPN and CDR2 SVGIG (reference sequence). This CDR3 region has 11 residues. V was pared by 0 bases and J by 8 bases, with 5 bases between.

The CDR3 nucleotides read TGTGCCAGCAGTCTTTGGGGGGGCCGATCTCAGTTCTTC. Residues: CASSLWGGRSQFF. The chain is built from TRBV2 and TRBJ2-1; TRBD2 is a possible D gene (7 bases). There are 13 residues in the CDR3. V lost 5 bases and J lost 13, with 18 bases in between. Germline V gene data show CDR1 as SNHLY and CDR2 as FYNNEI.

This chain joins TRBV13 and TRBJ1-1; D not resolved. Trimming took off 1 base at V and 4 bases at J, with 4 bases between the two ends. The germline V gene encodes CDR1 PRHDT and CDR2 FYEKMQ (reference sequence). This CDR3 has 12 amino acids. This CDR3 is CASSLVGTEAFF. The CDR3 DNA reads as TGTGCCAGCAGCTTAGTGGGCACTGAAGCTTTCTTT.

J is TRBJ2-7 and V is TRBV25-1; D unclear. V was pared by 4 bases and J by 3 bases, with 7 bases between. The CDR3 consists of 12 residues. In germline, CDR1 is MGHDK, CDR2 SYGVNS. CDR3 loop: CASSGGNYEQYF. Here the CDR3 DNA reads TGTGCCAGCAGTGGAGGAAACTACGAGCAGTACTTC.

The rearrangement links TRBV20-1 to TRBJ2-1; 8 bases align to TRBD2. The V gene's germline CDR1 is DFQATT and CDR2 SNEGSKA (reference sequence). The CDR3 contains 15 residues. V was pared by 0 bases and J by 9 bases, with 10 bases of the junction left unmatched. The CDR3 loop is CSARDPVSGISEQFF. CDR3 bases: TGCAGTGCTAGAGATCCCGTTAGCGGGATCAGTGAGCAGTTCTTC.

The rearrangement uses TRBV5-1 and TRBJ2-1, with D maybe TRBD1 (6 bases). This CDR3 is 16 amino acids long. Germline CDR1 is SGHRS and CDR2 is YFSETQ. Trimming took off 4 bases at V and 4 bases at J, with 18 bases between the two ends. CDR3 region: CASSPGPGTSYNEQFF. CDR3 coding DNA: TGCGCCAGCAGCCCGGGCCCAGGGACAAGTTACAATGAGCAGTTCTTC. Full variable domain (remainder filled in from reference TRBV5-1 and TRBJ2-1): KAGVTQTPRYLIKTRGQQVTLSCSPISGHRSVSWYQQTPGQGLQFLFEYFSETQRNKGNFPGRFSGRQFSNSRSEMNVSTLELGDSALYLCASSPGPGTSYNEQFFGPGTRLTVL.

CDR3 nucleotide sequence: TGCGCCAGCAGCCAAGTTCCAGGGGGCGGTTTTCAGCCCCAGCATTTT. Protein: CASSQVPGGGFQPQHF. The V call is TRBV4-1, the J call TRBJ1-5; 8 nucleotides line up with TRBD1. CDR3 length: 16 amino acids. Germline V gene lookup returns CDR1 MGHRA and CDR2 YSYEKL. J gave up 6 bases and V 1 base, and 8 bases lay outside the gene matches.

This rearrangement joins TRBV7-9 to TRBJ1-1; a possible D gene is TRBD1 (5 bases). The ends were cut back, 1 base at V and 2 bases at J, with 11 bases in the middle. The germline V gene has CDR1 SEHNR and CDR2 FQNEAQ (reference sequence). The CDR3 runs 15 residues. The CDR3 DNA reads as TGTGCCAGCAGCTTAGTTGGTGGGGGAAACACTGAAGCTTTCTTT. Protein sequence: CASSLVGGGNTEAFF.

The chain employs TRBV7-8 and TRBJ1-5; D is perhaps TRBD1 (5 bases). The germline V gene has CDR1 SGHVS and CDR2 FQNEAQ. CDR3 length: 17 amino acids. V was shortened by 0 bases and J by 0 bases, with 12 bases between the two germline ends. CDR3 sequence reads: CASSLANGGISNQPQHF. CDR3 in DNA: TGTGCCAGCAGCTTAGCGAACGGGGGGATTAGCAATCAGCCCCAGCATTTT.

This clonotype was picked up one time. The chain is built from TRBV18 and TRBJ2-7; 7 nucleotides match TRBD1. The trim removed 6 bases at V and 6 bases at J, leaving 2 bases unmatched. The CDR3 covers 11 residues. Germline-derived CDR1 and CDR2 are KGHSH and LQKENI. The CDR3 nucleotides are TGTGCCAGCTCCGGGACAGCCGAGCAGTACTTC. Encoded protein: CASSGTAEQYF. Variable domain in full (rest from reference TRBV18 and TRBJ2-7): NAGVMQNPRHLVRRRGQEARLRCSPMKGHSHVYWYRQLPEEGLKFMVYLQKENIIDESGMPKERFSAEFPKEGPSILRIQQVVRGDSAAYFCASSGTAEQYFGPGTRLTVT.

V is TRBV29-1 and J is TRBJ2-1, with 9 bases fitting TRBD2. Germline values: CDR1 SQVTM, CDR2 ANQGSEA. This CDR3 comprises 11 residues. J lost 8 bases, V lost 8 bases, and 4 bases had no gene match. The CDR3 nucleotides read TGCAGCTACTCTAGCGGGGATGAGCAGTTCTTC. As protein: CSYSSGDEQFF.

The chain couples TRBV24-1 to TRBJ1-4; the D is unclear. CDR1 and CDR2 (germline): KGHDR, SFDVKD. Deletions cut 0 bases from V and 7 bases from J, with 14 bases between. The CDR3 runs to 16 residues. CDR3 residues: CATSDLQGGYGEKLFF. For the CDR3, the DNA is TGTGCCACCAGTGATTTGCAAGGAGGGTATGGTGAAAAACTGTTTTTT.

This chain connects TRBV5-6 to TRBJ1-1; 7 nucleotides agree with TRBD1. Losses at the gene ends were 4 bases for V and 0 bases for J; bases not matched to a gene: 6. Germline V gives CDR1 SGHDT, CDR2 YYEEEE. This CDR3 region has 15 residues. This CDR3 reads CASSAAGTVNTEAFF. In nucleotides, the CDR3 is TGTGCCAGCAGCGCCGCCGGGACAGTGAACACTGAAGCTTTCTTT.